This TCR beta chain is drawn from a study of blood T cell repertoires in COVID-19. The V gene end was trimmed by 5 bases and the J gene end by 5 bases; junction bases not matched to a gene: 14. There are 16 residues in the CDR3. Germline lookup yields CDR1 SEHNR and CDR2 FQNEAQ (reference sequence). Study processing details: Estimation of nucleated cell counts was performed using reference gene primer amplification. Sequencing used immunoSEQ multiplex PCR; TCRdb keeps in-frame clones, though not all of them. The V and J calls and clone size come from that table; D and trimming were worked out from the DNA. Of about 170,000 clones in the sample, about 84% were seen once. Participants had their cohort set by participant-reported clinical history. Symptom resolution, clearance, or two negative PCRs marked donors in Cohort 3 as recovered.

The sequence was collected from a man aged 50-59 years who had recovered from COVID-19. The specimen was PBMCs or T cells enriched from blood (not recorded which). This rearrangement joins TRBV7-9 to TRBJ1-1; 7 nucleotides agree with TRBD1. CDR3 region: CASSGRQGGGSTEAFF. The CDR3 coding sequence is TGTGCCAGCAGCGGCCGACAGGGTGGGGGGAGTACTGAAGCTTTCTTT.